This T cell receptor (beta chain) was captured in a study of OX40 agonist ivuxolimab in advanced cancers. Study-wide results and caveats: There were, on average, more expanded clones in CD8+ T cells than in CD4+.

Clones were read by immunoSEQ multiplex PCR, and TCRdb kept only the in-frame ones, dropping some. This table has roughly 92,000 clones, about 93% appearing once. CDR3 length: 13 amino acids. Per germline, CDR1 ENHRY and CDR2 SYGVKD. The germline V and J ends were trimmed by 5 bases and 7 bases, with 12 bases remaining between them. In the case of this clone: Its cognate antigen is unknown.

The V and J genes are TRBV10-3 and TRBJ2-1, with D perhaps matching TRBD1 (6 bases). This clonotype was obtained from an adult with an advanced solid tumor such as melanoma, head and neck, liver or kidney cancer. The material was CD4+ or CD8+ T cells sorted from blood, obtained in a trial of the OX40 agonist ivuxolimab. CDR3 nucleotide sequence: TGTGCCATCAGTAAGGGACAAGGAAATGAGCAGTTCTTC. Its translation: CAISKGQGNEQFF.